The clone carrying this TCR beta chain is a singleton in its sample. Its antigen is unidentified. Analysis merged second doses at about 4 or about 12 weeks. The sample originates from a study of T cell responses to AZD1222 COVID-19 vaccine. V lost 2 bases, J lost 4 bases, and 10 bases stayed unmatched. This CDR3 has 17 residues. CDR1 and CDR2 (germline): SGHTA, FQGNSA. Findings and caveats of the study: Donor demographics were predominantly white British with a female majority; clonal diversity may be underestimated. In the spike-specific TCR repertoire, nearly half reportedly target unmutated variant regions. The study found Spike-specific TCR breadth and depth rose after two AZD1222 doses.

The repertoire was sequenced with immunoSEQ multiplex PCR; TCRdb's copy has only in-frame clones and lacks some. The sample lists fewer than 100,000 clones; around 85% were seen once. Sample: peripheral blood, taken 28 days after the second AZD1222 dose. This TCR was recovered from an adult who received the AZD1222 COVID-19 vaccine. The chain carries TRBV7-2 and TRBJ2-2, with 7 bases that match TRBD2. The CDR3 DNA sequence: TGTGCCAGCAGCTTAATGGGCGGGAGTGTGGGCACCGGGGAGCTGTTTTTT. Translation: CASSLMGGSVGTGELFF. Looking up the rest from reference TRBV7-2 and TRBJ2-2 gives the full variable domain: GAGVSQSPSNKVTEKGKDVELRCDPISGHTALYWYRQSLGQGLEFLIYFQGNSAPDKSGLPSDRFSAERTGGSVSTLTIQRTQQEDSAVYLCASSLMGGSVGTGELFFGEGSRLTVL.